The T cell receptor beta chain described here comes from a study of cytomegalovirus exposure and HLA in healthy donors. About this clone: Its specificity is unknown.

PCR was performed using 60 Vbeta and 13 Jbeta primers. Sequencing used immunoSEQ multiplex PCR; TCRdb keeps in-frame clones, though not all of them. Altogether 150,000 to 200,000 clones are present, 75% to 85% being singletons, with the ten largest covering under 2%. Notes on the study in general: Presence/absence analyses took donor sequencing depth as roughly uniform.

Germline values: CDR1 MGHRA, CDR2 YSYEKL. The length of the CDR3 is 18 residues. V gave up 2 bases and J gave up 3 bases; unmatched junction bases: 9. This TCR derives from a girl aged 5-17 years in good health and CMV-seropositive. The chain combines TRBV4-1 with TRBJ2-3; 12 bases align to TRBD2. Sequencing input: PBMCs. The CDR3 here is CASSQRSQLAGGTDTQYF. The CDR3 DNA follows: TGCGCCAGCAGCCAAAGATCCCAGCTAGCGGGGGGGACAGATACGCAGTATTTT.